The sequence of this T cell receptor beta chain was determined in a study of blood T cell repertoires in COVID-19. V was clipped by 4 bases and J by 0 bases, with 11 bases between them. This CDR3 has 15 amino acids. Germline CDR1 is SGHRS and CDR2 is YFSETQ. Original processing methods: Estimation of nucleated cell counts was performed using reference gene primer amplification. Produced via immunoSEQ multiplex PCR; TCRdb's table is partial and in-frame only. V and J calls and clone size are those listed in that table; D and trimming were worked out from the DNA. The sample consists of about half a million clones, 80% to 90% of them appearing once.

This TCR came from a man between 18 and 35 years old with COVID-19, enrolled during active disease. The chain couples TRBV5-1 to TRBJ2-1; D not certain. The sequencing sample was made of peripheral blood. The CDR3 here is CASSPLERSYNEQFF. The CDR3 DNA reads TGCGCCAGCAGCCCGCTGGAGCGCTCCTACAATGAGCAGTTCTTC.